This T cell receptor beta chain was identified in a study of blood T cell repertoires in COVID-19. Grouping used clinical history reported by participants in a survey and questionnaire. This clone showed up just once. Generated by immunoSEQ multiplex PCR, the TCRdb table keeps only in-frame clones and is missing some. Of 200,000 to 300,000 clones in the sample, around 92% were seen once. Germline V gives CDR1 WNHNN, CDR2 SYGVQD (reference sequence). This CDR3 region has 15 residues. Trimming took 5 bases from V and 2 from J, leaving 14 bases between them. The sample taken for sequencing was PBMCs or T cells enriched from blood (not recorded which). V is TRBV10-1 and J is TRBJ2-3; D uncertain. The sequence was obtained from a woman under 40 with acute COVID-19. Here the CDR3 DNA reads TGCGCCAGCAGTCCGACTTCCTCCTACACAGATACGCAGTATTTT. This sequence encodes CASSPTSSYTDTQYF.